The 13 T cell receptor beta chains below all came from one sample that was sequenced in a study of blood T cells in healthy people across ages (dated by TCRdb to between 2015 and 2017). Library prep was done by 5' RACE. The sequencer listed for this sample is Illumina HiSeq 2500. A second PCR of roughly 6 to 12 cycles was performed with a sample-barcoded 5' primer and a J-beta primer mix. The raw public reads went through TCRdb reprocessing: fastp at Q25, MiXCR clone calling, in-frame beta chains kept. Identical CDR3 protein sequences are pooled into one entry, listed with their most common genes and DNA. Across this sample there are nearly 800,000 distinct CDR3 sequences, with about 61% seen only once. In total, the top ten clones hold around a quarter of the sample. Sequencing was performed on blood. The receptors shown here come from a man aged 35-49 years in good health.

In this sample, this clonotype turned up many times. V gene TRBV3-1 combines with J gene TRBJ1-1; D ambiguous. Germline lookup yields CDR1 LGHDT and CDR2 YNNKEL (reference sequence). V was pared by 4 bases and J by 0 bases, with 12 bases between. This CDR3 region has 15 residues. The CDR3: CASSPTGPMNTEAFF. DNA for the CDR3: TGTGCCAGCAGCCCGACTGGACCCATGAACACTGAAGCTTTCTTT.

This clonotype was observed a handful of times. The chain combines TRBV11-2 with TRBJ2-3, with D perhaps matching TRBD2 (5 bases). CDR1 is SGHAT and CDR2 is FQNNGV in the germline V gene. The V end lost 5 bases, the J end lost 6 bases, and 15 bases lay between the germline ends. CDR3 size: 14 residues. The CDR3: CASSPRGPFDTQYF. In DNA, the CDR3 is TGTGCCAGCAGCCCCCGGGGTCCGTTTGATACGCAGTATTTT.

This clonotype was seen only once. The J gene is TRBJ1-5, the V gene TRBV18; a possible D gene is TRBD1 (6 bases). The CDR3 length is 15 residues. Germline CDR1 and CDR2: KGHSH and LQKENI. V lost 6 bases to trimming and J lost 4 bases, with 16 bases between them. In DNA form, the CDR3 reads TGTGCCAGCTCCCGAACAGGGTATGGGAATCAGCCCCAGCATTTT. Translating gives CASSRTGYGNQPQHF.

This clonotype occurred a few times. The gene calls are TRBV4-3 and TRBJ2-1; tentatively, D is TRBD1 or TRBD2 (6 bases each). Germline V gene lookup returns CDR1 LGHNA and CDR2 YSLEER. This CDR3 has 15 amino acids. Trimming shortened V by 0 bases and J by 8 bases, and 14 bases separated the two germline ends. The CDR3 sequence: CASSQEGRGDHEQFF. CDR3 in DNA: TGCGCCAGCAGCCAAGAGGGAAGGGGGGACCATGAGCAGTTCTTC.

The chain recombines TRBV10-3 with TRBJ1-2, with D possibly being TRBD1 (5 bases). Germline V lookup: CDR1 ENHRY, CDR2 SYGVKD. The V gene lost 7 bases and the J gene lost 3 bases, with 12 bases spanning the gap. This CDR3 comprises 13 residues. CDR3 amino acids: CAIIGEGDYGYTF. The DNA for the CDR3 is TGTGCCATCATAGGGGAGGGCGACTATGGCTACACCTTC.

This chain uses TRBV9 with TRBJ2-1; 16 nucleotides agree with TRBD2. CDR1 is SGDLS, CDR2 YYNGEE, per germline. The CDR3 totals 18 residues. The trim removed 2 bases at V and 3 bases at J, leaving 5 bases unmatched. The CDR3 region has the DNA TGTGCCAGCAGCGTTGGGACTAGCGGGGGGGCCCTCTACAATGAGCAGTTCTTC. Amino acid sequence: CASSVGTSGGALYNEQFF.

The chain employs TRBV28 and TRBJ1-2; no firm D call. Germline CDR1 reads MDHEN; CDR2 reads SYDVKM. Trimming removed 4 bases at V and 3 bases at J, with 18 bases between. CDR3 size: 16 residues. The CDR3 protein is CASSSGRVGSYYGYTF. CDR3 DNA sequence: TGTGCCAGCAGTTCCGGACGGGTGGGATCTTACTATGGCTACACCTTC.

This clonotype was detected a few times. This sequence joins TRBV27 and TRBJ1-2; a weak D match, TRBD1 (5 bases). Trimming stripped 3 bases from V and 6 bases from J, with 17 bases between. The germline CDR1 and CDR2 sequences are MNHEY and SMNVEV (reference sequence). The CDR3 loop spans 15 amino acids. The CDR3 DNA reads TGTGCCAGCAGTTTTAGAGGGCGGGGGGGAGATGGCTACACCTTC. Its protein product is CASSFRGRGGDGYTF.

This clonotype turned up a few times. V is TRBV7-8 and J is TRBJ2-1, with 10 positions matching TRBD2. Germline V CDR1 and CDR2: SGHVS, FQNEAQ. The junction had 5 bases not matched to a gene; V was cut back by 5 bases and J by 4 bases. This CDR3 is 15 amino acids long. CDR3 protein: CASSPLAGIYNEQFF. The CDR3 nucleotides read TGTGCCAGCAGCCCACTAGCGGGAATATACAATGAGCAGTTCTTC. Together with reference TRBV7-8 and TRBJ2-1, the CDR3 gives the full variable domain: GAGVSQSPRYKVAKRGQDVALRCDPISGHVSLFWYQQALGQGPEFLTYFQNEAQLDKSGLPSDRFFAERPEGSVSTLKIQRTQQEDSAVYLCASSPLAGIYNEQFFGPGTRLTVL.

CDR3 DNA sequence: TGTGCCAGCAGTTTCGGGACAGACTACGAGCAGTACTTC. Translating it yields CASSFGTDYEQYF. The chain recombines TRBV27 with TRBJ2-7; 7 nucleotides agree with TRBD1. The CDR3 covers 13 residues. The V gene's germline CDR1 is MNHEY and CDR2 SMNVEV (reference sequence). J lost 3 bases, V lost 3 bases, and 2 bases had no gene match.

This clonotype came up once. The chain employs TRBV20-1 and TRBJ2-1, with TRBD1 identical over 8 bases. The CDR3 is 14 amino acids. Per the germline V gene, CDR1 is DFQATT and CDR2 is SNEGSKA (reference sequence). After removal of 3 bases from V and 2 bases from J, the junction contained 3 bases not matched to a gene. CDR3 in DNA: TGCAGTGCTAGTAACAGGGGGACCTACAATGAGCAGTTCTTC. As protein: CSASNRGTYNEQFF.

The V call is TRBV9, the J call TRBJ2-1; a possible D gene is TRBD2 (5 bases). This CDR3 is 15 amino acids long. Trimming removed 0 bases from V and 5 bases from J, with 12 bases in between. Germline V gene data show CDR1 as SGDLS and CDR2 as YYNGEE. The CDR3 DNA is TGTGCCAGCAGCGTAGACGGGAATCGGCACAATGAGCAGTTCTTC. It is translated as CASSVDGNRHNEQFF.

The chain employs TRBV16 and TRBJ2-5; 9 bases are shared with TRBD1. The CDR3 runs to 15 residues. CDR1 is KGHSY and CDR2 is FQNENV in the germline V gene. V trimming: 4 bases; J trimming: 4 bases; junction bases outside the gene matches: 7. The CDR3 loop is CASSPPTDRGETQYF. As DNA, the CDR3 is TGTGCCAGCAGCCCCCCCACGGACAGGGGAGAGACCCAGTACTTC. Combining the CDR3 with reference TRBV16 and TRBJ2-5 gives the whole variable domain GEEVAQTPKHLVRGEGQKAKLYCAPIKGHSYVFWYQQVLKNEFKFLISFQNENVFDETGMPKERFSAKCLPNSPCSLEIQATKLEDSAVYFCASSPPTDRGETQYFGPGTRLLVL.